The 27 T cell receptor beta chains below all came from one sample that was sequenced in a study of cytomegalovirus exposure and HLA in healthy donors. 13 Jbeta primers and 60 Vbeta primers were used for the PCR. Here immunoSEQ multiplex PCR was the method, and the copy in TCRdb shows in-frame clones only, minus some. Among some 150,000 clones listed, 70% to 85% were seen once. What was sequenced was PBMCs. These TCRs come from a woman in her forties in good health and CMV-seronegative.

V and J are TRBV28 and TRBJ1-4; 9 bases fit TRBD1. V shed 5 bases, J shed 8 bases, and the junction held 9 bases outside the gene matches. Germline CDR1 MDHEN, CDR2 SYDVKM. The CDR3 loop spans 15 amino acids. The CDR3 region is CASSTGGESREKLFF. DNA for the CDR3: TGTGCCAGCAGTACAGGGGGCGAGTCAAGGGAAAAACTGTTTTTT.

CDR3 sequence reads: CATGQNSNQPQHF. The DNA of the CDR3 is TGTGCCACCGGACAGAATAGCAATCAGCCCCAGCATTTT. The V gene is TRBV28, the J gene TRBJ1-5, with a possible D match to TRBD1 (6 bases). Germline loops: CDR1 MDHEN, CDR2 SYDVKM. The CDR3 runs to 13 residues. V gave up 10 bases and J gave up 0 bases, with 10 bases separating them.

The chain has TRBV5-5 and TRBJ1-4, with 8 bases aligning to TRBD1. V lost 4 bases, J lost 10 bases, and 12 bases stayed unmatched. CDR1 and CDR2 from the germline V gene are SGHKS and YYEKEE (reference sequence). This CDR3 contains 15 residues. The CDR3 loop reads CASSPYNRGEGKLFF. As DNA, the CDR3 is TGTGCCAGCAGCCCTTACAACAGGGGGGAGGGAAAACTGTTTTTT.

This clone was detected only a few times. V and J are TRBV5-1 and TRBJ2-3; 13 bases agree with TRBD2. The germline V gene encodes CDR1 SGHRS and CDR2 YFSETQ. With V trimmed by 4 bases and J by 4 bases, 18 bases remained unmatched. This CDR3 spans 20 amino acids. This chain's CDR3 is CASSPTGTSGNHLLADTQYF. CDR3 nucleotide sequence: TGCGCCAGCAGCCCGACGGGGACTAGCGGGAATCATCTTCTGGCAGATACGCAGTATTTT. Supplemented by reference TRBV5-1 and TRBJ2-3, the full variable domain reads KAGVTQTPRYLIKTRGQQVTLSCSPISGHRSVSWYQQTPGQGLQFLFEYFSETQRNKGNFPGRFSGRQFSNSRSEMNVSTLELGDSALYLCASSPTGTSGNHLLADTQYFGPGTRLTVL.

The chain is built from TRBV27 and TRBJ2-7; 11 positions match TRBD2. The CDR3 covers 14 residues. The germline CDR1 and CDR2 sequences are MNHEY and SMNVEV (reference sequence). J lost 2 bases, V lost 6 bases, and 3 bases had no gene match. The CDR3 is CASRLLAGAYEQYF. For the CDR3, the DNA is TGTGCCAGCAGGCTACTAGCGGGAGCCTACGAGCAGTACTTC.

The chain joins TRBV18 to TRBJ1-4, with TRBD1 as a possible D gene (5 bases). The germline V gene encodes CDR1 KGHSH and CDR2 LQKENI. This CDR3 contains 13 residues. The V end was cut by 6 bases, the J end by 6 bases, with 11 bases between. The CDR3 loop is CASSPTEDEKLFF. The CDR3, as DNA: TGTGCCAGCTCTCCGACAGAGGATGAAAAACTGTTTTTT.

J is TRBJ2-1 and V is TRBV28, with D possibly TRBD1 on 6 matching bases. V was trimmed by 11 bases and J by 4 bases, leaving 15 bases between them. CDR3 length equals 13 residues. From germline, CDR1 is MDHEN and CDR2 SYDVKM. CDR3 loop: CASTWTAYNEQFF. The CDR3 region has the DNA TGTGCCTCAACCTGGACAGCGTACAATGAGCAGTTCTTC.

J is TRBJ2-5 and V is TRBV13, with 7 bases that match TRBD2. This CDR3 region has 16 residues. CDR1 and CDR2 from the germline V gene are PRHDT and FYEKMQ (reference sequence). V dropped 3 bases and J dropped 7; count of bases not matched to a gene: 14. The CDR3 DNA is TGTGCCAGCAGCTTGGGGGTAGCGGGTCCGGCGGGGACCCAGTACTTC. It is translated as CASSLGVAGPAGTQYF.

The chain uses TRBV29-1 and TRBJ2-5, with 9 positions matching TRBD2. The length of the CDR3 is 12 residues. Germline CDR1 reads SQVTM; CDR2 reads ANQGSEA. J was trimmed by 5 bases and V by 7 bases; bases with no gene match: 5. The DNA for the CDR3 is TGCAGCGCCATAGCGGGGGAGGAGACCCAGTACTTC. Its translation: CSAIAGEETQYF.

The chain employs TRBV6-5 and TRBJ2-5, with TRBD2 as a possible D gene (6 bases). The germline V gene has CDR1 MNHEY and CDR2 SVGAGI. The CDR3 is 15 amino acids. V was shortened by 2 bases and J by 2 bases, with 12 bases between the two germline ends. The CDR3 sequence is CASSYLGGNQETQYF. In DNA form, the CDR3 reads TGTGCCAGCAGTTACCTCGGGGGAAATCAAGAGACCCAGTACTTC.

This sequence joins TRBV5-8 and TRBJ2-3, with D perhaps TRBD2 (6 bases). The CDR3 length is 17 residues. V lost 0 bases to trimming and J lost 6 bases, with 20 bases between them. The germline V gene has CDR1 SGHTS and CDR2 YDEGEE. The CDR3 sequence is CASSLGLGGITADTQYF. The CDR3, as DNA: TGTGCCAGCAGCTTGGGGCTCGGAGGGATTACTGCGGATACGCAGTATTTT.

J is TRBJ2-1 and V is TRBV5-1; 8 bases fit TRBD2. This CDR3 region has 17 residues. Germline V lookup: CDR1 SGHRS, CDR2 YFSETQ. V shed 0 bases and J 3 bases; nucleotides not matched to a gene: 8. The CDR3 here is CASSLETLAGFYNEQFF. The CDR3 coding sequence is TGCGCCAGCAGCTTGGAAACTCTAGCGGGTTTCTACAATGAGCAGTTCTTC.

This chain links TRBV7-2 with TRBJ2-6; tentatively, D is TRBD2 (7 bases). The germline V gene encodes CDR1 SGHTA and CDR2 FQGNSA. CDR3 length: 17 amino acids. Trimming shortened V by 5 bases and J by 2 bases, and 16 bases separated the two germline ends. The CDR3 loop reads CASSRRRGGPGANVLTF. The CDR3 DNA reads as TGTGCCAGCAGCCGCAGGAGGGGGGGTCCTGGGGCCAACGTCCTGACTTTC.

The rearrangement joins TRBV6-1 to TRBJ1-1; possible D gene TRBD1, 5 bases. The CDR3 loop spans 15 amino acids. Germline CDR1 reads MNHNS; CDR2 reads SASEGT. Trimming took 5 bases from V and 1 from J, leaving 14 bases between them. CDR3 DNA sequence: TGTGCCAGCAGTACTCGAGGGGAGGGGAACACTGAAGCTTTCTTT. This translates into CASSTRGEGNTEAFF.

For the CDR3, the DNA is TGTGCCAGCAGCTTACAGGGTACTAATGAAAAACTGTTTTTT. Residues: CASSLQGTNEKLFF. The chain combines TRBV5-4 with TRBJ1-4; tentatively, D is TRBD1 (6 bases). Trimming cost V 2 bases and J 2 bases, with 7 bases left between them. CDR1 is SGHNT and CDR2 is YYREEE in the germline V gene (reference sequence). CDR3 length: 14 amino acids.

V is TRBV5-1 and J is TRBJ1-4; TRBD1 agrees at 10 bases. Germline lookup yields CDR1 SGHRS and CDR2 YFSETQ. The CDR3 has 15 amino acids. V lost 0 bases, J lost 8 bases, and 4 bases stayed unmatched. The CDR3: CASSLGGTGEEKLFF. In nucleotides, the CDR3 is TGCGCCAGCAGCTTGGGCGGGACAGGGGAGGAAAAACTGTTTTTT.

V gene TRBV28 combines with J gene TRBJ2-5, with TRBD1 as a possible D gene (5 bases). Per germline, CDR1 MDHEN and CDR2 SYDVKM. The CDR3 is 19 amino acids. V was trimmed by 1 base and J by 0 bases, leaving 21 bases between them. CDR3 sequence (DNA): TGTGCCAGCAGTTTATTTATCGGAATAGGAAACAGGAACCAAGAGACCCAGTACTTC. Its translation: CASSLFIGIGNRNQETQYF.

This clone was found once. The chain carries TRBV4-2 and TRBJ2-4, with TRBD2 as a possible D gene (5 bases). Germline V gene data show CDR1 as LGHNA and CDR2 as YNFKEQ. V lost 3 bases to trimming and J lost 0 bases, with 18 bases between them. CDR3 size: 18 residues. The CDR3 DNA sequence: TGTGCCAGCAGCCACATAACCCGAGGGAGCTTAGCCAAAAACATTCAGTACTTC. Amino acid sequence: CASSHITRGSLAKNIQYF.

The J gene is TRBJ2-5, the V gene TRBV19; TRBD1 might be the D (6 bases). This CDR3 is built from 16 residues. Trimming shortened V by 1 base and J by 1 base, and 13 bases separated the two germline ends. CDR1 is LNHDA, CDR2 SQIVND, per germline (reference sequence). CDR3 coding DNA: TGTGCCAGTAGTATAGCGAACAGGGTTCGCCAAGAGACCCAGTACTTC. Its translation: CASSIANRVRQETQYF. Using reference TRBV19 and TRBJ2-5 for the parts outside the CDR3, the full variable domain is DGGITQSPKYLFRKEGQNVTLSCEQNLNHDAMYWYRQDPGQGLRLIYYSQIVNDFQKGDIAEGYSVSREKKESFPLTVTSAQKNPTAFYLCASSIANRVRQETQYFGPGTRLLVL.

Worth noting for this clone: An end of the junction does not agree with germline; a read error may underlie this. The CDR3 protein is CSSSSDSGEQFF. DNA of the CDR3: TGTTCCAGCAGCTCCGACAGTGGTGAGCAGTTCTTC. The chain has TRBV7-9 and TRBJ2-1; D is possibly TRBD1 (5 bases). The CDR3 is made up of 12 amino acids. Germline V gene data show CDR1 as SEHNR and CDR2 as FQNEAQ (reference sequence).

This clone was counted once. The gene calls are TRBV6-5 and TRBJ1-1, with 9 positions matching TRBD1. The CDR3 extends over 15 amino acids. The V gene's germline CDR1 is MNHEY and CDR2 SVGAGI. With 7 bases clipped from V and 3 bases from J, the junction kept 9 bases outside the gene matches. CDR3 sequence reads: CASTPVQGAHTEAFF. CDR3 DNA sequence: TGTGCCAGCACCCCCGTACAGGGGGCACACACTGAAGCTTTCTTT.

This chain joins TRBV19 and TRBJ2-1; a weak D match, TRBD1 (5 bases). Trimming removed 3 bases at V and 3 bases at J, with 15 bases between. Germline V gives CDR1 LNHDA, CDR2 SQIVND (reference sequence). The CDR3 covers 16 residues. The CDR3 DNA follows: TGTGCCAGTAGTATGCGTCCTAGACAGAACTACAATGAGCAGTTCTTC. It specifies CASSMRPRQNYNEQFF.

The rearrangement joins TRBV4-3 to TRBJ1-1; 9 nucleotides match TRBD1. This CDR3 is 13 amino acids long. The V and J ends lost 6 bases and 3 bases, in that order; junction bases with no gene match: 2. Per the germline V gene, CDR1 is LGHNA and CDR2 is YSLEER. This CDR3 reads CASSWDRDTEAFF. CDR3 in DNA: TGCGCCAGCAGTTGGGACAGGGACACTGAAGCTTTCTTT.

The count of this clone is one. The chain has TRBV6-6 and TRBJ2-3; 12 positions match TRBD2. Germline values: CDR1 MNHNY, CDR2 SVGAGI (reference sequence). The CDR3 spans 16 residues. With 2 bases clipped from V and 4 bases from J, the junction kept 4 bases outside the gene matches. Written as DNA, the CDR3 is TGTGCCAGCAGTTACGGGCTAGCGGGAGGGCCAGATACGCAGTATTTT. This codes for CASSYGLAGGPDTQYF.

The rearrangement uses TRBV5-8 and TRBJ2-1, with a tentative D call TRBD1 (6 bases). The CDR3 totals 14 residues. Germline V gene sequence: CDR1 SGHTS, CDR2 YDEGEE. V gave up 4 bases and J gave up 1 base, with 9 bases separating them. CDR3 loop: CASSHRVSYNEQFF. The CDR3 coding sequence is TGTGCCAGCAGCCACAGGGTTTCCTACAATGAGCAGTTCTTC. The full variable domain, in which reference TRBV5-8 and TRBJ2-1 provide the parts outside the CDR3, is EAGVTQSPTHLIKTRGQQATLRCSPISGHTSVYWYQQALGLGLQFLLWYDEGEERNRGNFPPRFSGRQFPNYSSELNVNALELEDSALYLCASSHRVSYNEQFFGPGTRLTVL.

This clone has only one observation. This chain joins TRBV28 and TRBJ1-1, with TRBD1 as a possible D gene (5 bases). CDR1 is MDHEN, CDR2 SYDVKM, per germline. Deletions cut 11 bases from V and 0 bases from J, with 13 bases between. The CDR3 is 13 residues long. CDR3 in amino acids: CAAYRYMNTEAFF. CDR3 nucleotides: TGTGCCGCCTACAGGTATATGAACACTGAAGCTTTCTTT.

This sequence joins TRBV2 and TRBJ1-2; TRBD1 might be the D (6 bases). The germline gives CDR1 SNHLY, CDR2 FYNNEI. This CDR3 contains 14 residues. With 5 bases removed from V and 0 bases from J, the gap between germline ends came to 10 bases. The CDR3 nucleotides read TGTGCCAGCAGTCAACAGGGACCTAACTATGGCTACACCTTC. Translating gives CASSQQGPNYGYTF. Full variable domain (outside the CDR3, taken from reference TRBV2 and TRBJ1-2): EPEVTQTPSHQVTQMGQEVILRCVPISNHLYFYWYRQILGQKVEFLVSFYNNEISEKSEIFDDQFSVERPDGSNFTLKIRSTKLEDSAMYFCASSQQGPNYGYTFGSGTRLTVV.